One and the same sample provided the 9 T cell receptor beta chains below, sequenced in a study of control samples from healthy donors and cancer patients. The method was immunoSEQ multiplex PCR; TCRdb's version includes in-frame clones alone and lacks a portion of them. The sample has under 150,000 clones; 89% are singletons. The material sequenced was blood. These receptors all come from a man aged 30 to 45 in good health.

This clone was recorded once. CDR3 DNA: TGTGCCAGCAGTTACTCAGTCTCTAGCAATCAGCCCCAGCATTTT. Encoded protein: CASSYSVSSNQPQHF. The chain recombines TRBV6-5 with TRBJ1-5; no definite D call. Germline CDR1 MNHEY, CDR2 SVGAGI. V was pared by 0 bases and J by 0 bases, with 6 bases between. The CDR3 covers 15 residues.

This sequence joins TRBV3-1 (or the pseudogene TRBV3-2) and TRBJ1-4; a possible D gene is TRBD1 (6 bases). Germline lookup yields CDR1 LGHDT and CDR2 YNNKEL (reference sequence). This CDR3 is built from 16 residues. The V end lost 4 bases, the J end lost 3 bases, and 15 bases lay between the germline ends. Here the CDR3 reads CASSRRRQDSNEKLFF. The CDR3 DNA reads as TGTGCCAGCAGCCGGCGGAGACAGGATTCTAATGAAAAACTGTTTTTT.

V gene TRBV3-1 (or the pseudogene TRBV3-2) combines with J gene TRBJ2-7; TRBD1 matches at 8 bases. J gave up 0 bases and V 3 bases, and 4 bases lay outside the gene matches. This CDR3 has 15 amino acids. Germline V gene data show CDR1 as LGHDT and CDR2 as YNNKEL (reference sequence). The CDR3 sequence is CASSHRTGPSYEQYF. CDR3 coding DNA: TGTGCCAGCAGCCACAGGACAGGGCCCTCCTACGAGCAGTACTTC.

The chain employs TRBV13 and TRBJ1-4, with D possibly matching TRBD1 (6 bases). CDR1 PRHDT and CDR2 FYEKMQ come from the germline V gene (reference sequence). Trimming cost V 6 bases and J 4 bases, with 15 bases left between them. The CDR3 covers 15 residues. CDR3 amino acids: CASRTADSRNEKLFF. CDR3 nucleotides: TGTGCCAGCAGAACAGCGGACAGCCGTAATGAAAAACTGTTTTTT.

In its sample, this clone was seen a few times. The genes are TRBV30 and TRBJ1-2; D ambiguous. There are 13 residues in the CDR3. Deletions cut 4 bases from V and 4 bases from J, with 13 bases between. The germline V gene has CDR1 GTSNPN and CDR2 SVGIG (reference sequence). As DNA, the CDR3 is TGTGCCTGGATACCGGACTTGGCCTATGGCTACACCTTC. It codes for CAWIPDLAYGYTF.

This chain joins TRBV4-3 and TRBJ2-7, with a tentative D call TRBD2 (5 bases). Germline CDR1 is LGHNA and CDR2 is YSLEER. The V gene lost 4 bases and the J gene lost 6 bases, with 7 bases spanning the gap. This CDR3 has 11 residues. The CDR3: CASSLGSEQYF. The CDR3 nucleotides are TGCGCCAGCAGCCTTGGGAGCGAGCAGTACTTC.

The chain combines TRBV2 with TRBJ1-6; 10 nucleotides align to TRBD1. The CDR3 has 14 residues. With V trimmed by 5 bases and J by 10 bases, 5 bases remained unmatched. Germline values: CDR1 SNHLY, CDR2 FYNNEI. The CDR3: CASSKDRGRSPLHF. In DNA form, the CDR3 reads TGTGCCAGCAGTAAAGACAGGGGGCGATCACCCCTCCACTTT.

V and J are TRBV30 and TRBJ2-3, with D tentatively TRBD2 (5 bases). V was trimmed by 5 bases and J by 5 bases, leaving 17 bases between them. The CDR3 covers 14 residues. Germline CDR1 reads GTSNPN; CDR2 reads SVGIG (reference sequence). The CDR3 DNA sequence: TGTGCCTGGTCCGGTCGCCGGGGTTTAGATACGCAGTATTTT. It yields the protein CAWSGRRGLDTQYF.

The rearrangement joins TRBV27 to TRBJ2-1, with TRBD2 matching 7 bases. CDR1 and CDR2 from the germline V gene are MNHEY and SMNVEV (reference sequence). This CDR3 spans 15 amino acids. The J segment lost 3 bases and the V segment lost 4 bases, leaving 6 bases of the junction unmatched. DNA for the CDR3: TGTGCCAGCAGTTGGGAGGGACTGCTCTACAATGAGCAGTTCTTC. It is translated as CASSWEGLLYNEQFF.